These 5 T cell receptor beta chains originate from one sample sequenced in a study of blood T cell repertoires in COVID-19. Clones were sequenced by immunoSEQ multiplex PCR, and TCRdb holds only the in-frame ones, with some missing. This table holds over 60,000 clones, 85% to 90% found once. The material sequenced was peripheral blood. These TCRs come from an older man with acute or convalescent COVID-19.

The chain employs TRBV7-8 and TRBJ2-2, with 8 nucleotides matching TRBD1. The CDR3 contains 16 residues. The V and J ends lost 5 bases and 3 bases, in that order; junction bases with no gene match: 8. CDR1 is SGHVS and CDR2 is FQNEAQ in the germline V gene. CDR3 in DNA: TGTGCCAGCAGCCTCGCAGGGGGCACATACACCGGGGAGCTGTTTTTT. Translation gives CASSLAGGTYTGELFF.

The genes are TRBV27 and TRBJ2-7; maybe TRBD1 (5 bases). Germline V gene data show CDR1 as MNHEY and CDR2 as SMNVEV (reference sequence). The ends were cut back, 1 base at V and 5 bases at J, with 6 bases in the middle. The CDR3 contains 12 residues. Written as DNA, the CDR3 is TGTGCCAGCAGTTTATGGGGCGACGAGCAGTACTTC. Translating gives CASSLWGDEQYF.

This chain uses TRBV3-1 (or the pseudogene TRBV3-2) with TRBJ2-1; TRBD2 agrees at 7 bases. The CDR3 consists of 14 residues. Germline V gives CDR1 LGHDT, CDR2 YNNKEL (reference sequence). J gave up 9 bases and V 0 bases, and 5 bases lay outside the gene matches. CDR3 in amino acids: CASSQEVGGSEQFF. CDR3 nucleotide sequence: TGTGCCAGCAGCCAAGAGGTCGGGGGGAGTGAGCAGTTCTTC.

This clone was seen more than once but under ten times. This chain links TRBV4-1 with TRBJ2-7; 8 bases agree with TRBD2. Per germline, CDR1 MGHRA and CDR2 YSYEKL. Trimming at V came to 0 bases and at J to 0 bases, leaving 4 bases not matched to a gene. The CDR3 sequence is 16 residues long. The CDR3 DNA sequence: TGCGCCAGCAGCCAAGATCCACTAGCGGTCTCCTACGAGCAGTACTTC. Its translation is CASSQDPLAVSYEQYF.

This clone appeared a single time. The gene calls are TRBV7-9 and TRBJ1-2, with 7 bases that match TRBD1. Trimming removed 3 bases from V and 8 bases from J; junction bases left unmatched: 12. The CDR3 totals 15 residues. From germline, CDR1 is SEHNR and CDR2 FQNEAQ (reference sequence). For the CDR3, the DNA is TGTGCCAGCAGCTTTTCCGAGACAGGGCTCAGCGGCTACACCTTC. As protein: CASSFSETGLSGYTF. Filled out from reference TRBV7-9 and TRBJ1-2, the complete variable domain reads DTGVSQNPRHKITKRGQNVTFRCDPISEHNRLYWYRQTLGQGPEFLTYFQNEAQLEKSRLLSDRFSAERPKGSFSTLEIQRTEQGDSAMYLCASSFSETGLSGYTFGSGTRLTVV.